The TCR beta chain under discussion was sequenced for a study of beta chain features in type 1 diabetes. As regards this clone: As yet, its antigen is unknown.

The germline V and J ends were trimmed by 5 bases and 4 bases, with 17 bases remaining between them. The germline V gene encodes CDR1 SGHTA and CDR2 FQGNSA. This CDR3 spans 15 amino acids. Every bit of the isolated RNA underwent reverse transcription, so sequencing read expressed TCRB transcripts. Sequenced by immunoSEQ multiplex PCR; TCRdb stores in-frame clones only, minus some. The data hold some 22,000 clones, with 60% to 80% observed a single time. Notes on the study in general: Healthy donors had naive, central memory and Treg TCRB repertoires that appeared less similar than those seen among patients.

The sequence was obtained from a woman in her thirties or forties in good health. The chain combines TRBV7-2 with TRBJ2-5; possible D gene TRBD1, 7 bases. The sequenced sample was Tregs from blood. CDR3 residues: CASSPQGGLRETQYF. The CDR3 region has the DNA TGTGCCAGCAGCCCCCAGGGGGGCCTTCGAGAGACCCAGTACTTC.